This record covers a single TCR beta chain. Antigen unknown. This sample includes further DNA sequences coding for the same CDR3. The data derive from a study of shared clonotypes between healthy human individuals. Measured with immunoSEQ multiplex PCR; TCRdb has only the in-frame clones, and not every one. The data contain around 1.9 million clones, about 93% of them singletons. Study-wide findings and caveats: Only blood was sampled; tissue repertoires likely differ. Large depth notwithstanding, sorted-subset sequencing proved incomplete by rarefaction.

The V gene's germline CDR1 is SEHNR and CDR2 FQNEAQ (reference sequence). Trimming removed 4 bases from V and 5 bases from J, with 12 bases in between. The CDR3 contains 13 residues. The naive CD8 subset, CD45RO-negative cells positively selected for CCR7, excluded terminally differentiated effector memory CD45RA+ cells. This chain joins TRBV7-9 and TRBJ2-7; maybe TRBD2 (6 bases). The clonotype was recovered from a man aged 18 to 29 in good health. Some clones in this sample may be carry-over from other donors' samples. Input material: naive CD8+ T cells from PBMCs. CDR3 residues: CASSSGGVHEQYF. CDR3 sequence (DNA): TGTGCCAGCAGCTCCGGCGGGGTCCACGAGCAGTACTTC.